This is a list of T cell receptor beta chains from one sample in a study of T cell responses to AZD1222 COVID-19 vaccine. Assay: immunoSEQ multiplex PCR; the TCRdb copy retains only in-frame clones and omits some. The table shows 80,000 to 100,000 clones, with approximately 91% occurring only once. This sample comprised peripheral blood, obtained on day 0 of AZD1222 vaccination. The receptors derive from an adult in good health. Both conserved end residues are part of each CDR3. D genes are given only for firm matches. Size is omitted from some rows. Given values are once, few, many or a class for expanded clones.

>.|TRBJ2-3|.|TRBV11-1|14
TGTGCCAGCAGCGCCGGAGTCTATGAAGATACGCAGTATTTT
CASSAGVYEDTQYF
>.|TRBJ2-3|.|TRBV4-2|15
TGTGCCAGCAGCCAAGGGGGAGAGATAAGAGATACGCAGTATTTT
CASSQGGEIRDTQYF
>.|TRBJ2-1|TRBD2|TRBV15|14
TGTGCCACCAGCAGCTCGGGGGGCTACAATGAGCAGTTCTTC
CATSSSGGYNEQFF
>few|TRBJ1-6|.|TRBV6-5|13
TGTGCCAGCAGTTCCGACCATAATTCACCCCTCCACTTT
CASSSDHNSPLHF
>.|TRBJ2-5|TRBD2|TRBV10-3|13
TGTGCCATTGGGCAGCGGGGGGGGGAGACCCAGTACTTC
CAIGQRGGETQYF
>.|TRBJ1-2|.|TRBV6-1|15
TGTGCCAGCAGTGAACTCCTACAGGGAAACTATGGCTACACCTTC
CASSELLQGNYGYTF
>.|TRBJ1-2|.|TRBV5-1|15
TGCGCCAGCAGCTTGCAGGGTGTGGGTAACTATGGCTACACCTTC
CASSLQGVGNYGYTF
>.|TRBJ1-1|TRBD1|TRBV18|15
TGTGCCAGCTCACCACTGACAGGGGAGGGGACTGAAGCTTTCTTT
CASSPLTGEGTEAFF
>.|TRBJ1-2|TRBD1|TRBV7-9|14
TGTGCCAGCAGCTCCCAGACAGGGGGCCGTGGCTACACCTTC
CASSSQTGGRGYTF
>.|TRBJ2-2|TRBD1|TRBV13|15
TGTGCCAGCAGCCCGGGACAGGGTCGCACCGGGGAGCTGTTTTTT
CASSPGQGRTGELFF
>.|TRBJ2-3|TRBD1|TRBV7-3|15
TGTGCCAGCAGCTTAGGGACAGCTTACACAGATACGCAGTATTTT
CASSLGTAYTDTQYF
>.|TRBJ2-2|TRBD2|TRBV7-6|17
TGTGCCAGCAGTAAATCCCCGACTAGCGGGGGGACCGGGGAGCTGTTTTTT
CASSKSPTSGGTGELFF
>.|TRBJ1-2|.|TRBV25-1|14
TGTGCCAGCAGTTCCGAGCCGCGAGTCTATGGCTACACCTTC
CASSSEPRVYGYTF
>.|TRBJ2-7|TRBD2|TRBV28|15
TGTGCCAGCAGGGGACTAGCGGGGGGCTCCTACGAGCAGTACTTC
CASRGLAGGSYEQYF
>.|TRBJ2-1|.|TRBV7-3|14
TGTGCCAGCGGACTGGCGGGGAGTACCAATGAGCAGTTCTTC
CASGLAGSTNEQFF